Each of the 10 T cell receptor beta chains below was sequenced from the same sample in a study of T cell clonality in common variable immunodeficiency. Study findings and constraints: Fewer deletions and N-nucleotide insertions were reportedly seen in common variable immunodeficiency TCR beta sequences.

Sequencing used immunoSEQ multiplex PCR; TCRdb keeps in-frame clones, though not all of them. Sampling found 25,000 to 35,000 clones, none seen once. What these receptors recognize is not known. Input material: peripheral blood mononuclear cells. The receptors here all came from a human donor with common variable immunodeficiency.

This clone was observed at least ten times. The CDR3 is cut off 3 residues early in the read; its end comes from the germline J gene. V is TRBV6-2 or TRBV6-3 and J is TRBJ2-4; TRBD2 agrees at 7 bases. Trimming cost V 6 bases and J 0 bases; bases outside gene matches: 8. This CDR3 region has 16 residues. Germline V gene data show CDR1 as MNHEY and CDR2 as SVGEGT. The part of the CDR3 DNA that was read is TGTGCCAGCAGCCGTGCGGGGGATTTAGCCAAAAACATT. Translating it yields CASSRAGDLAKNI. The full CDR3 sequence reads CASSRAGDLAKNIQYF.

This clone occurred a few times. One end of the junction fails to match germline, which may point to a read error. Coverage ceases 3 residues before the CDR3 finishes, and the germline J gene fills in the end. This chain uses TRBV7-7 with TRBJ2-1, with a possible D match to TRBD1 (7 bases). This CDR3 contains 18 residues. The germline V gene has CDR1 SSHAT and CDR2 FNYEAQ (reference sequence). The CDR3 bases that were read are TGTGCTAGCAGCTTTCTAACCCCACAGGGGAGGTCCTACAATGAG. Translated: CASSFLTPQGRSYNE. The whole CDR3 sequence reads CASSFLTPQGRSYNEQFF.

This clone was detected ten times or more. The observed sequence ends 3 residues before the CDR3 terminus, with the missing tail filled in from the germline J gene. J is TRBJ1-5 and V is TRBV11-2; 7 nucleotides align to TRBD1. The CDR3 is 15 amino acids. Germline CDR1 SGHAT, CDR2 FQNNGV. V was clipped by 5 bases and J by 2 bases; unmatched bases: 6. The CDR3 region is CASSISTGGNQPQHF. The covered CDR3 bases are TGTGCCAGCAGCATTAGCACAGGGGGCAATCAGCCC.

CDR3 DNA (partial): TGTGCCTGGGCCCCGGCGGCCAACGAG. Translation gives CAWAPAANE. The whole CDR3 reads CAWAPAANEQYF. The chain joins TRBV30 to TRBJ2-7; D ambiguous. The read ends 3 residues shy of where the CDR3 ends; the end is completed using the germline J gene. V dropped 5 bases and J dropped 5 bases, with 13 bases sitting between them. This CDR3 is 12 amino acids long. The germline V gene encodes CDR1 GTSNPN and CDR2 SVGIG (reference sequence).

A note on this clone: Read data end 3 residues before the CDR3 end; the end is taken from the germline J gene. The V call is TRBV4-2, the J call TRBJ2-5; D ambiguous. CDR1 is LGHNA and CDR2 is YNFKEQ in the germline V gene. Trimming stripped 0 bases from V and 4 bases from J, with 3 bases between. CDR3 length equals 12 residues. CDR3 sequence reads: CASSQDRETQYF. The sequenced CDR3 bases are TGTGCCAGCAGCCAAGATAGAGAGACC.

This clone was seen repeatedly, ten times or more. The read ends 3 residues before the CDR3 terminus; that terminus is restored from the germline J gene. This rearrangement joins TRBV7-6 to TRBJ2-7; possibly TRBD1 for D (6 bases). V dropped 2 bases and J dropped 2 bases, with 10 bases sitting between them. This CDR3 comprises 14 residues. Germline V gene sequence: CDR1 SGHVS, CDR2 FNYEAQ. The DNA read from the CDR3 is TGTGCCAGCAGCTTATTCAGGGGTCCCTACGAG. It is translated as CASSLFRGPYE. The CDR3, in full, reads CASSLFRGPYEQYF.

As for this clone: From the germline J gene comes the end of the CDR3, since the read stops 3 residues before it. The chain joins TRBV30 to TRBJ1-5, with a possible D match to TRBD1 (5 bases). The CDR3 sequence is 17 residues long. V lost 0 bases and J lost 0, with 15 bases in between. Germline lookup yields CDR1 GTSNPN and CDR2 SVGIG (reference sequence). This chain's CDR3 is CAWSVRAGRYSNQPQHF. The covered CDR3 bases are TGTGCCTGGAGTGTCCGGGCAGGGAGGTATAGCAATCAGCCC. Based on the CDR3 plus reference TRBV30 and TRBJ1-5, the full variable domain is SQTIHQWPATLVQPVGSPLSLECTVEGTSNPNLYWYRQAAGRGLQLLFYSVGIGQISSEVPQNLSASRPQDRQFILSSKKLLLSDSGFYLCAWSVRAGRYSNQPQHFGDGTRLSIL.

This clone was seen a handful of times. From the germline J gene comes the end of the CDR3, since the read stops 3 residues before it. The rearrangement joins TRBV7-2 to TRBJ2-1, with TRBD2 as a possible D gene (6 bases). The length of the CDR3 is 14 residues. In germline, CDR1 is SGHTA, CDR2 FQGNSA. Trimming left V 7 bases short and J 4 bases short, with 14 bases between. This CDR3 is CASTLTGLYNEQFF. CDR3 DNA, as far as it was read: TGTGCCAGCACGCTTACGGGACTTTACAATGAG.

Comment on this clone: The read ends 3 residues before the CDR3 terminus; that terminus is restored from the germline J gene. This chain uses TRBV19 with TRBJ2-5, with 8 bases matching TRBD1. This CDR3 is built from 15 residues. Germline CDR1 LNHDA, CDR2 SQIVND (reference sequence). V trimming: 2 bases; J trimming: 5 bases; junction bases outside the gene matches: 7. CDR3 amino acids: CASSISRGLYETQYF. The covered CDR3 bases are TGTGCCAGTAGTATATCCAGGGGGCTTTATGAGACC.

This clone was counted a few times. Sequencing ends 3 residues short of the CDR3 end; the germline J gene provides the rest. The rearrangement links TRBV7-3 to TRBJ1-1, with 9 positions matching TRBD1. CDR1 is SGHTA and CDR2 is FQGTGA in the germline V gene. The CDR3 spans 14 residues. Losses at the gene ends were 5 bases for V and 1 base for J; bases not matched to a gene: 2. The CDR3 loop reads CASSAQGANTEAFF. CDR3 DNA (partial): TGTGCCAGCAGCGCACAGGGGGCGAACACTGAA.